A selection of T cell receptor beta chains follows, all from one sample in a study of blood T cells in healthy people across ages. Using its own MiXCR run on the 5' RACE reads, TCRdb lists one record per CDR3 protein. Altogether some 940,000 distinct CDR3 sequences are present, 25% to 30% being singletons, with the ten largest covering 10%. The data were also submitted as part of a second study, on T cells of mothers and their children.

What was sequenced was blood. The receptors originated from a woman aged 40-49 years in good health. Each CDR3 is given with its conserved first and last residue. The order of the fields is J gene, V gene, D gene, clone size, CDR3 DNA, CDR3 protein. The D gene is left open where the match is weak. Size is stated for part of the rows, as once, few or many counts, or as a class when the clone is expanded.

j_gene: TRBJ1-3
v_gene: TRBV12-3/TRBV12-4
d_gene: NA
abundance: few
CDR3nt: TGTGCCGTTCCCGGGCAGGTGGGCGGAAACACCATATATTTT
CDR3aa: CAVPGQVGGNTIYF

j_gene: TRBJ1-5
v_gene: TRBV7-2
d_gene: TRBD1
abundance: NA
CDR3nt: TGTGCCAGCAGCTTAGCCCTTGCGGGACAGGGAGGTCAGCCCCAGCATTTT
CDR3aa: CASSLALAGQGGQPQHF

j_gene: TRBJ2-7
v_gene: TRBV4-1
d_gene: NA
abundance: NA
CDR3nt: TGCGCCAGCAGCCCATCACACGGGCAGGGGAAGGACGAGCAGTACTTC
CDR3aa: CASSPSHGQGKDEQYF

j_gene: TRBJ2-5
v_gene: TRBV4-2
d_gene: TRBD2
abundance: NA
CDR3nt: TGTGCCAGCAGCCAAGCCTCCGGGACTAGCGGGAGAGCAATCCAAGAGACCCAGTACTTC
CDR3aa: CASSQASGTSGRAIQETQYF

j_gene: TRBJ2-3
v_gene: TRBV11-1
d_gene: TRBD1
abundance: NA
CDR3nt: TGTGCCAGCAGCCTACGGACAGGGCGGCAGTATTTT
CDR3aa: CASSLRTGRQYF

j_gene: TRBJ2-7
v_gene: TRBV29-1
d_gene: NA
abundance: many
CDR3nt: TGCAGCGTGCGTCAGGGGGGGACCTACGAGCAGTACTTC
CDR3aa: CSVRQGGTYEQYF

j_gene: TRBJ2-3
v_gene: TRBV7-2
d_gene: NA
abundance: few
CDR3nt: TGTGCCAGCAGCTCTTTCACATCAGATACGCAGTATTTT
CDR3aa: CASSSFTSDTQYF

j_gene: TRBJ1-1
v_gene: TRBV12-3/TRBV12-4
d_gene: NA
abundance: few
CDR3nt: TGTGCCAGCAGTATAACAACGATGAACACTGAAGCTTTCTTT
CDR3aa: CASSITTMNTEAFF

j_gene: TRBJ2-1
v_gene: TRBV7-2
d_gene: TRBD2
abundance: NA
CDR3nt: TGTGCCAGCAGCCCAACTAGCGGGAGGATCGATGAGCAGTTCTTC
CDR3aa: CASSPTSGRIDEQFF

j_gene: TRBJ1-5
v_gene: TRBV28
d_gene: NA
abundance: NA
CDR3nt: TGTGCCACCGTCCGATCAGGGAAGTGGGAGCAGCCCCAGCATTTT
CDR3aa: CATVRSGKWEQPQHF

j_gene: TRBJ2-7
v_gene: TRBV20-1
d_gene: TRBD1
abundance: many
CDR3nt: TGCAGTGCTGGGGACAGGGGACCCTACGAGCAGTACTTC
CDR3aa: CSAGDRGPYEQYF

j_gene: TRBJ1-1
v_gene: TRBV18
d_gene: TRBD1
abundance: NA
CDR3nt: TGTGCCAGCTCAACCGCCCCAGGGGGGAACACTGAAGCTTTCTTT
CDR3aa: CASSTAPGGNTEAFF

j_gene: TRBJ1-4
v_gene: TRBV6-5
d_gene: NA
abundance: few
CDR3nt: TGTGCCAGCAGTTACGATGGGGATATTGATGAAAAACTGTTTTTT
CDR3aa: CASSYDGDIDEKLFF

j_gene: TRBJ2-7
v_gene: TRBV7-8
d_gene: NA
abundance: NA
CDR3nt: TGTGCCAGCAGCTTAATTCCGGGCTCCTACGAGCAGTACTTC
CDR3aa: CASSLIPGSYEQYF

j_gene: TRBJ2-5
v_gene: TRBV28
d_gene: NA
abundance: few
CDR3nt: TGTGCCAGCAGTTTTGCGGGTTGGAAGTTGGCCCAGTACTTC
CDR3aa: CASSFAGWKLAQYF

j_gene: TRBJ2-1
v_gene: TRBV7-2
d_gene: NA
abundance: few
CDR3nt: TGTGCCAGCAGCTGGATAGGCCAGGGCGATGAGCAGTTCTTC
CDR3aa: CASSWIGQGDEQFF

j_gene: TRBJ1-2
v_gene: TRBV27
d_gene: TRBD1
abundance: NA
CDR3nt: TGTGCCAGCAGCCAAGACTTAGACAGGGGGCTCCGTGGCTACACCTTC
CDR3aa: CASSQDLDRGLRGYTF

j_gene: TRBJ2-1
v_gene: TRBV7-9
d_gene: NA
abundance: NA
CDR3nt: TGTGCCAGCAGCTTAGACAGGAGGAGCTCCTACAATGAGCAGTTCTTC
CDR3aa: CASSLDRRSSYNEQFF

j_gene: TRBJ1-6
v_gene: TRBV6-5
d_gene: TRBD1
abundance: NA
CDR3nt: TGTGCCAGCAGGCGACCCGGGACAGATTATTCACCCCTCCACTTT
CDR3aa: CASRRPGTDYSPLHF

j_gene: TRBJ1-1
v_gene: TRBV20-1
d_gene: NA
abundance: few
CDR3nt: TGCAGTGCAGAGGAGAGAGGAGGAATGGTTAACACTGAAGCTTTCTTT
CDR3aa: CSAEERGGMVNTEAFF

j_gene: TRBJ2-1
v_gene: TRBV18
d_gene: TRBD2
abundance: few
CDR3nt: TGTGCCAGCAGGGAGGGTCCGGGGGTCCATGAGCAGTTCTTC
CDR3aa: CASREGPGVHEQFF

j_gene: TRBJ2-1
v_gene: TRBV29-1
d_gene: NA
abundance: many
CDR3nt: TGCAGCGTTGCCCGGGGGACCAACAATGAGCAGTTCTTC
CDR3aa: CSVARGTNNEQFF

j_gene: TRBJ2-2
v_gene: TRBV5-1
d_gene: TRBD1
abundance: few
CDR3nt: TGCGCCAGCAGCGGGGCCGGGACAGGGATTGGGAACACCGGGGAGCTGTTTTTT
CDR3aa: CASSGAGTGIGNTGELFF

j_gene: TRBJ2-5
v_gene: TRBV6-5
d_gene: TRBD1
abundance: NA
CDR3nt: TGTGCCAGCAGTTACCGCCCACCGGGACAGATCCTGGGGGAGACCCAGTACTTC
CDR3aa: CASSYRPPGQILGETQYF

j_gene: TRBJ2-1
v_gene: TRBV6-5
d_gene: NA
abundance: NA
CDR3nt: TGTGCCAGCAGTTACTCGATCGAACCGGGGGAGCAGTTCTTC
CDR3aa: CASSYSIEPGEQFF

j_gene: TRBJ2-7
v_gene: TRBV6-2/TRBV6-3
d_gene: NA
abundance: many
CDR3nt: TGTGCCAGCAGCCCTACTATTACCAGTGGGGAGCAGTACTTC
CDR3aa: CASSPTITSGEQYF

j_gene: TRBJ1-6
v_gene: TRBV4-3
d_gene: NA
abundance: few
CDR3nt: TGCGCCAGCAGCCAAGATGGGGCCGCAGCTAATTCACCCCTCCACTTT
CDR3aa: CASSQDGAAANSPLHF

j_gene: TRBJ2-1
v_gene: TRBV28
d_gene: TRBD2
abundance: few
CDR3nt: TGTGCCAGCAGTTTGCCCACTAATAGCGGGGGGGGTGAGCAGTTCTTC
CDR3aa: CASSLPTNSGGGEQFF

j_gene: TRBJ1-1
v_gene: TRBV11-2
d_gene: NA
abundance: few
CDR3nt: TGTGCCAGCAGCTTAGATGGGTGGGGGACTGAAGCTTTCTTT
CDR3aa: CASSLDGWGTEAFF

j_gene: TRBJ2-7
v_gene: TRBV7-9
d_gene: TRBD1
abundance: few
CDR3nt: TGTGCCAGCAGCTTATTGGCCTGGGGACAGGGCTCCTACGAGCAGTACTTC
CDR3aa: CASSLLAWGQGSYEQYF

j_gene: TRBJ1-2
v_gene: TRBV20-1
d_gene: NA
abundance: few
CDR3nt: TGCAGTGCCCAAAGGACAGTCTATGGCTACACCTTC
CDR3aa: CSAQRTVYGYTF

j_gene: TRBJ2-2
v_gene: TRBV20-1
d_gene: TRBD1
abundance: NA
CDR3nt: TGCAGTGCTAAATACAGGGGGCACACCGGGGAGCTGTTTTTT
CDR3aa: CSAKYRGHTGELFF

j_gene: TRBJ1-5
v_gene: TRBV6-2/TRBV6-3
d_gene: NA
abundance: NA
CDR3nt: TGTGCCAGCAGTTACCCGTTTCTTTCAGGCCCAAATCAGCCCCAGCATTTT
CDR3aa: CASSYPFLSGPNQPQHF

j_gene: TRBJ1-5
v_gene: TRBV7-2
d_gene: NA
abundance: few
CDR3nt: TGTGCCAGCAGCTTAGGCAGGCAATCACAGCCCCAGCATTTT
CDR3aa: CASSLGRQSQPQHF

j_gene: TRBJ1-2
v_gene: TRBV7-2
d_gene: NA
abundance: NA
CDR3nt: TGTGCCAGCAGCGTTACAATCTATGGCCACACCTTC
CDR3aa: CASSVTIYGHTF

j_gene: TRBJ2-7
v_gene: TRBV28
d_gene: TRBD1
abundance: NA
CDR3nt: TGTGCCAGCAGTTTTTCCGGGACAGCGTTCTACGAGCAGTACTTC
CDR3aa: CASSFSGTAFYEQYF

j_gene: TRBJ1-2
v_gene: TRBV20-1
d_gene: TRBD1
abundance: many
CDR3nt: TGCAGTGCCCCAACGGGACAGGGGGGATATGGCTACACCTTC
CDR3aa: CSAPTGQGGYGYTF

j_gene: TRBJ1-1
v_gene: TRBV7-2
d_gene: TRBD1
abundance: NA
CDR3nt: TGTGCCAGCAGCCAACAGGGACAGCTGAACACTGAAGCTTTCTTT
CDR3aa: CASSQQGQLNTEAFF

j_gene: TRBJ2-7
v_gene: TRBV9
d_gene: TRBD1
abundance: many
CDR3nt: TGTGCCAGCAGCCTAACTAGGGACAGGGCCAACGAGCAGTACTTC
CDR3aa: CASSLTRDRANEQYF

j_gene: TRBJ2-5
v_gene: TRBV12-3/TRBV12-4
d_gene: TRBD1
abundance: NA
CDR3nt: TGTGCCAGCAGTTTATATAACAGGGGATCGGAGACCCAGTACTTC
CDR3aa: CASSLYNRGSETQYF

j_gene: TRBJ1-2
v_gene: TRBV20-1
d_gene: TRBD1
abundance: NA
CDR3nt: TGCAGTGCTAGAGCCGGGACAGCAACCTCCAACTATGGCTACACCTTC
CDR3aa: CSARAGTATSNYGYTF

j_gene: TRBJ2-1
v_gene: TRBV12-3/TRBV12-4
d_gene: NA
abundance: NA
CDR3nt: TGTGCCAGCATTCCCCGGGGCAGCAATGAGCAGTTCTTC
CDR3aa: CASIPRGSNEQFF

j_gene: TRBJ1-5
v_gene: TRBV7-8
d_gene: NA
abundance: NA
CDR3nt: TGTGCCAGCAGCCATGACAGTTTATCCCAGCCCCAGCATTTT
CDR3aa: CASSHDSLSQPQHF

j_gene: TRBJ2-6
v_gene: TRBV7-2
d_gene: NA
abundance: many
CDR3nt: TGTGCCAGCAGCTTACCCCAGGGGTCAGGGGCCAACGTCCTGACTTTC
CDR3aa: CASSLPQGSGANVLTF

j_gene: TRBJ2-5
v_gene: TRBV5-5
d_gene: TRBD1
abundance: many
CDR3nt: TGTGCCAGCAGCCCCATCAGCGGACAGGGGGCGCTGACCCAGTACTTC
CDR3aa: CASSPISGQGALTQYF

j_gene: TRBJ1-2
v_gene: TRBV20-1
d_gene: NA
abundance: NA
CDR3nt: TGCAGGGCTAGCGGCGCTAACTATGGCTACACCTTC
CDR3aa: CRASGANYGYTF

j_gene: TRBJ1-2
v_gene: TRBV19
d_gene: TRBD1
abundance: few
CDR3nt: TGTGCCAGCCTATACTGGACAGGGGGCAACTATGGCTACACCTTC
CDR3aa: CASLYWTGGNYGYTF

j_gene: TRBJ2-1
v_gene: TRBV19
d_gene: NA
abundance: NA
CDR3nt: TGTGCCAGTAGTAGCGGTTCGGGTTGGACGGAGCAGTTCTTC
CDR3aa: CASSSGSGWTEQFF